This T cell receptor beta chain originates from a study of cytomegalovirus exposure and HLA in healthy donors. General study findings and limits: Per a later analysis, HLA-associated TCR beta chains showed more clonal expansion than other, equally common TCR beta chains. In a later analysis, most CMV-associated TCR beta chains appeared HLA-restricted.

Turning to this clone: Antigen unknown.

13 Jbeta primers and 60 Vbeta primers were used for the PCR. Using immunoSEQ multiplex PCR, the repertoire was profiled, and TCRdb retains in-frame clones only, with some absent. Among about 180,000 clones, 75% to 85% were seen once, and the ten largest hold around 2.3%. The CDR3 covers 13 residues. CDR1 is GTSNPN, CDR2 SVGIG, per germline (reference sequence). After removal of 6 bases from V and 4 bases from J, the junction contained 6 bases not matched to a gene. The sequence derives from a woman in her thirties in good health and CMV-seropositive. The chain recombines TRBV30 with TRBJ1-3; TRBD1 matches 7 bases. The sequenced sample consisted of PBMCs. The DNA of the CDR3 is TGTGCCTGTCACAGGGGCTCCGGAAACACCATATATTTT. Translated, it gives CACHRGSGNTIYF. The full variable domain, with the rest looked up from reference TRBV30 and TRBJ1-3, is SQTIHQWPATLVQPVGSPLSLECTVEGTSNPNLYWYRQAAGRGLQLLFYSVGIGQISSEVPQNLSASRPQDRQFILSSKKLLLSDSGFYLCACHRGSGNTIYFGEGSWLTVV.